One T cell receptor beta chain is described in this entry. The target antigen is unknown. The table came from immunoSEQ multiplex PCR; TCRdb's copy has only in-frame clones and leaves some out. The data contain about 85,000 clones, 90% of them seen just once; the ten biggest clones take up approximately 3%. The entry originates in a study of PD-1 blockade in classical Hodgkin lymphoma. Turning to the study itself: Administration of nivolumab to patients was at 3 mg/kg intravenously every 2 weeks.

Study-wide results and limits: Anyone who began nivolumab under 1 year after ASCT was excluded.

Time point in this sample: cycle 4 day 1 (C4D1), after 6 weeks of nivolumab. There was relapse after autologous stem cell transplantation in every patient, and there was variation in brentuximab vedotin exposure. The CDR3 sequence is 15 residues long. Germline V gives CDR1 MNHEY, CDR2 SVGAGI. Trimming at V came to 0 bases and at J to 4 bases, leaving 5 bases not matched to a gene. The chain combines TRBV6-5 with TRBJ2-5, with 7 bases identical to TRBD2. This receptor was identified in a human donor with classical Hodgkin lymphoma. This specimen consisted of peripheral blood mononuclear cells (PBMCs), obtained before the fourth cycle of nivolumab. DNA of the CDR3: TGTGCCAGCAGTTACTCTCGGGGGGTCGGAGAGACCCAGTACTTC. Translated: CASSYSRGVGETQYF.